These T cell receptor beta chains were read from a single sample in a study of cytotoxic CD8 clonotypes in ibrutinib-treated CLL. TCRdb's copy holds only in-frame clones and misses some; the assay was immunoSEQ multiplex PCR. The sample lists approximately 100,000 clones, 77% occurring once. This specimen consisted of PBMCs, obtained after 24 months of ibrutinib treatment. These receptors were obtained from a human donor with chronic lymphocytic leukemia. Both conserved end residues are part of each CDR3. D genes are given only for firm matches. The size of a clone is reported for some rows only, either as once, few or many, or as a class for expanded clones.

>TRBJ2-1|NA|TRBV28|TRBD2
TGTGCCAGCACCCCACTGGGGGGGGATTTCAATGAGCAGTTCTTC
CASTPLGGDFNEQFF
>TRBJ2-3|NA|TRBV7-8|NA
TGTGCCAGCAGCTTACGGGAACTGTACACAGATACGCAGTATTTT
CASSLRELYTDTQYF
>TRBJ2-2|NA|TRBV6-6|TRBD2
TGTGCCAGCAGTCGCGGACTAGCGGGTTTCGACGGGGAGCTGTTTTTT
CASSRGLAGFDGELFF
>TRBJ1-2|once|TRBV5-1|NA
TGCGCCAGCAGCCTTAACCCAGGCCTCGGCTATGGCTACACCTTC
CASSLNPGLGYGYTF
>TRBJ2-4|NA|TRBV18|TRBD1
TGTGCCAGCTCACCAACCTCGACAGGGCCCAAAAACATTCAGTACTTC
CASSPTSTGPKNIQYF
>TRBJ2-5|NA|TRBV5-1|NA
TGCGCCAGCAGCTCCACCGGGACCCAAGAGACCCAGTACTTC
CASSSTGTQETQYF
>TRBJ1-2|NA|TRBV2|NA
TGTGCCAGCAGCCTTTCCCGGGACTTGGGGTTTGGCTACACCTTC
CASSLSRDLGFGYTF
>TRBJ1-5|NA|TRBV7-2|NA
TGTGCCAGCAGCTTACTCGTCAGGGGAACAAATTATAGCAATCAGCCCCAGCATTTT
CASSLLVRGTNYSNQPQHF
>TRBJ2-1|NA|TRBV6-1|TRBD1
TGTGCCAGCAGTGATCGACAGGGACCCTACAATGAGCAGTTCTTC
CASSDRQGPYNEQFF
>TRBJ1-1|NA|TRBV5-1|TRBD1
TGCGCCAGCAGCACGGGACAGGGTTATACTGAAGCTTTCTTT
CASSTGQGYTEAFF
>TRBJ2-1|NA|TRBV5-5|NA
TGTGCCAGCAGCTTGGGCGGGTCCCTCTACAATGAGCAGTTCTTC
CASSLGGSLYNEQFF
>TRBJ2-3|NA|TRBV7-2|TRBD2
TGTGCCAGCAGCTTAGTACCCCGGGGAGGGGATACGCAGTATTTT
CASSLVPRGGDTQYF
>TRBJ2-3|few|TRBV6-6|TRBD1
TGTGCCAGCAGCCGTGACAGGGCCCCCACAGATACGCAGTATTTT
CASSRDRAPTDTQYF
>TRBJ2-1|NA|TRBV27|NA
TGTGCCAGCAGTTTATCAGATTACAATGAGCAGTTCTTC
CASSLSDYNEQFF
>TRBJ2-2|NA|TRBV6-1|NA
TGTGCCAGCAGGGCCCAGGGACGGAACACCGGGGAGCTGTTTTTT
CASRAQGRNTGELFF
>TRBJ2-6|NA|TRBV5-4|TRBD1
TGTGCCAGCAGCCCGTTGACAGGGGCACTCTATGGGGCCAACGTCCTGACTTTC
CASSPLTGALYGANVLTF
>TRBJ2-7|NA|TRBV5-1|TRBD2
TGCGCCAGCAGTTCGACTAGCGGGGGTTCCTACGAGCAGTACTTC
CASSSTSGGSYEQYF
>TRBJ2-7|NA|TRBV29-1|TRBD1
TGCAGCGTTGAGGAAACCAGGGGGCCATCCTCCTACGAGCAGTACTTC
CSVEETRGPSSYEQYF
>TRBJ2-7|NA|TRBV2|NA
TGTGCCAGCAGGCGTCTTCTCGGCTACGAGCAGTACTTC
CASRRLLGYEQYF
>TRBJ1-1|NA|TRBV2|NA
TGTGCCAGCAGAAGATCGGGACGGGGGAACACTGAAGCTTTCTTT
CASRRSGRGNTEAFF
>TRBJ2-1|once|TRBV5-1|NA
TGCGCCAGCAGCGCCACTGCCCTTAGCTCCTACAATGAGCAGTTCTTC
CASSATALSSYNEQFF
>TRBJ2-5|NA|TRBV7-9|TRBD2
TGTGCCAGCAGCTTAGGGGGTCTAGCGGGAGGTGAGACCCAGTACTTC
CASSLGGLAGGETQYF
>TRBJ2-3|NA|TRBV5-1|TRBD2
TGCGCCAGCAGCTTGCACGGGAGGCCCAGTATAAGCACAGATACGCAGTATTTT
CASSLHGRPSISTDTQYF
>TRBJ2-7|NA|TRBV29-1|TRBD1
TGCAGCGCTCGGGACAGGTTACCTACTAACGAGCAGTACTTC
CSARDRLPTNEQYF
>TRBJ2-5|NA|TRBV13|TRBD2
TGTGCCAGCAGCCTTCGACTAGCGGGGACTCAAGAGACCCAGTACTTC
CASSLRLAGTQETQYF
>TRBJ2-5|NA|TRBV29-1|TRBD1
TGCAGCGTGACCGGGACAGGAGACAAGACCCAGTACTTC
CSVTGTGDKTQYF
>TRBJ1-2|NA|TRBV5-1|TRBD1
TGCGCCAGCAGCTTGGACTGGGGCAGGGGGAGCGCCTATGGCTACACCTTC
CASSLDWGRGSAYGYTF
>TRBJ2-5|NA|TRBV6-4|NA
TGTGCCAGCAGTCCCGACAGCTTACAGACCCAGTACTTC
CASSPDSLQTQYF
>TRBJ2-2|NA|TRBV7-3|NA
TGTGCCAGCAGCTTAGTGGGACCCACCGGGGAGCTGTTTTTT
CASSLVGPTGELFF
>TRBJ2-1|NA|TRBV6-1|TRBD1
TGTGCCAGCAGTGAAACCGGGACAGTCCCTTACAATGAGCAGTTCTTC
CASSETGTVPYNEQFF
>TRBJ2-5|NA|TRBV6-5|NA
TGTGCCAGCAGTTACTCGAATTTAAGGGCCCAGTACTTC
CASSYSNLRAQYF
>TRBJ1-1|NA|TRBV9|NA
TGTGCCAGCAGCGTATCTTCAAACACTGAAGCTTTCTTT
CASSVSSNTEAFF
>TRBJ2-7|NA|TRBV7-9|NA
TGTGCCAGCAGTTCGACATCTTCGGAGCAGTACTTC
CASSSTSSEQYF
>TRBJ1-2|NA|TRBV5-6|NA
TGTGCCAGCAGCGCTGATATAATTTTCGTTGGGGGCTACACCTTC
CASSADIIFVGGYTF
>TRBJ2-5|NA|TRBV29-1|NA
TGCAGCGTTAAGACGTACCAAGAGACCCAGTACTTC
CSVKTYQETQYF
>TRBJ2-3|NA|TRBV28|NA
TGTGCCAGCAGTCCTATCCTTAGCAGTAGCACAGATACGCAGTATTTT
CASSPILSSSTDTQYF
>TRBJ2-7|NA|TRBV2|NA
TGTGCCAGCAGCCCGGGGGAGACGCCGTACGAGCAGTACTTC
CASSPGETPYEQYF